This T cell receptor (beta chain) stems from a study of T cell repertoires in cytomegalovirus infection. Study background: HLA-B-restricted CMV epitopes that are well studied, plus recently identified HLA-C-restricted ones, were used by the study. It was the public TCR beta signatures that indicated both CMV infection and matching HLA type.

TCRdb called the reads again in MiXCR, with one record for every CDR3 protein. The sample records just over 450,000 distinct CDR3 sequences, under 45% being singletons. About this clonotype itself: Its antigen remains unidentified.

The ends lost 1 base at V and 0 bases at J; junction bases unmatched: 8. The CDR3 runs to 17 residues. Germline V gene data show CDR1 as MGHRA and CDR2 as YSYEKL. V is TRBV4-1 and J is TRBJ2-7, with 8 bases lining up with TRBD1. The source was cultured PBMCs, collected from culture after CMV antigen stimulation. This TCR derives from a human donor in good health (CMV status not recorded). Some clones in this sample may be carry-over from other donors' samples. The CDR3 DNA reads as TGCGCCAGCAGCCAAGGGACAGGGTTAAGAAGCTCCTACGAGCAGTACTTC. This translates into CASSQGTGLRSSYEQYF.